The 3 T cell receptor beta chains listed next were all sequenced from one sample in a study of CXCR3-negative and CXCR3-positive naive CD8 T cells. Whole-study results and caveats: In CXCR3-positive naive cells, the TRB CDR3s were more hydrophobic than in CXCR3-negative naive cells.

Their target antigens are unknown. The libraries of TRB cDNA were prepared using 5' RACE with UMI labels. TCRdb re-called the 5' RACE reads; every CDR3 protein appears as one record, without DNA. This listing includes 150,000 to 180,000 distinct CDR3 sequences. Specimen: naive CXCR3+ CD8+ T cells from blood. Documented subset: CD45RO-CCR7+CD27+CD95- naive CD8+ T cells expressing CXCR3 (TNR3+). The receptor set was obtained from a human donor in good health. Some clones in this sample may be carry-over from other donors' samples.

The chain is built from TRBV2 and TRBJ2-1; absent DNA, TCRdb's TRBD1 call cannot be checked. The length of the CDR3 is 15 residues. The germline gives CDR1 SNHLY, CDR2 FYNNEI. Here the CDR3 reads CARLQTGVGYNEQFF.

The rearrangement joins TRBV4-2 to TRBJ1-3. Germline V CDR1 and CDR2: LGHNA, YNFKEQ. The CDR3 spans 20 residues. CDR3 residues: CASSARELGSFGGSGNTIYF.

This rearrangement joins TRBV7-3 to TRBJ2-1; no DNA is available, so the TRBD2 call from TCRdb remains unchecked. Per the germline V gene, CDR1 is SGHTA and CDR2 is FQGTGA. The CDR3 is 16 amino acids. CDR3 amino acids: CASSLSGGLADNEQFF.